The rows below give T cell receptor beta chains drawn from one sample of a study of T-cell memory formation after mild COVID-19. TCRdb reprocessed the 5' RACE reads with MiXCR, giving one entry per CDR3 protein. Of 110,000 or so distinct CDR3 sequences listed, 20% to 25% are singletons. The specimen sequenced was PBMCs or a T cell subset sorted from them (not recorded which). The source is a man younger than 35 who had mild COVID-19 (a few samples of this study predate the infection). Cell type and time point are not known. Each CDR3 is given with its conserved first and last residue. D genes are given only for firm matches. Some rows have no size entry. The others give once, few or many, or a class for an expanded clone.

D	size	V	J	CDR3	DNA
NA	few	TRBV20-1	TRBJ2-7	CSAEESTYEQYF	TGCAGCGCTGAAGAGAGTACCTACGAGCAGTACTTC
NA	NA	TRBV20-1	TRBJ1-2	CSARPGVGYTF	TGCAGTGCTAGGCCCGGGGTTGGCTACACCTTC
NA	NA	TRBV15	TRBJ1-5	CATSRDNTFNQPQHF	TGTGCCACCAGCAGAGATAACACATTCAATCAGCCCCAGCATTTT
NA	NA	TRBV6-5	TRBJ1-3	CASGPMGGTGNTIYF	TGTGCCAGCGGTCCCATGGGGGGTACGGGAAACACCATATATTTT
NA	NA	TRBV29-1	TRBJ2-1	CSVLIANEQFF	TGCAGCGTTCTAATAGCGAATGAGCAGTTCTTC
TRBD1	NA	TRBV11-1	TRBJ2-6	CASSLQSTGTGGTGANVLTF	TGTGCCAGCAGCTTGCAATCGACCGGGACAGGGGGCACTGGGGCCAACGTCCTGACTTTC
TRBD1	NA	TRBV11-2	TRBJ2-5	CASSPRTGVRQETQYF	TGTGCCAGCAGCCCGCGGACAGGGGTGCGGCAAGAGACCCAGTACTTC
NA	NA	TRBV14	TRBJ1-2	CASSQDNDPRGYTF	TGTGCCAGCAGCCAAGATAACGACCCCCGGGGCTACACCTTC
NA	NA	TRBV5-1	TRBJ1-5	CASSFMGGSNQPQHF	TGCGCCAGCAGCTTTATGGGGGGCAGCAATCAGCCCCAGCATTTT
TRBD2	few	TRBV5-1	TRBJ2-1	CASSLWSLLAGGASYNEQFF	TGCGCCAGCAGCTTGTGGTCTCTTCTAGCGGGGGGTGCGTCCTACAATGAGCAGTTCTTC
TRBD1	NA	TRBV20-1	TRBJ2-5	CSARVGTGSIRETQYF	TGCAGTGCTAGAGTTGGGACAGGCTCAATTCGAGAGACCCAGTACTTC
TRBD2	NA	TRBV6-5	TRBJ2-5	CASSPLPGTRQETQYF	TGTGCCAGCAGTCCCCTCCCCGGGACTAGGCAAGAGACCCAGTACTTC
NA	few	TRBV4-1	TRBJ1-5	CASSQVADGQQPQHF	TGCGCCAGCAGCCAGGTCGCGGACGGTCAACAGCCCCAGCATTTT
NA	NA	TRBV11-2	TRBJ2-7	CASSSLSGDHPYEQYF	TGTGCCAGCAGCTCGTTGTCAGGGGACCATCCCTACGAGCAGTACTTC
NA	NA	TRBV19	TRBJ2-4	CASSPRGGWAKNIQYF	TGTGCCAGTAGTCCACGAGGTGGGTGGGCCAAAAACATTCAGTACTTC
NA	many	TRBV7-8	TRBJ2-2	CASSLKVNTGELFF	TGTGCCAGCAGCCTCAAGGTGAACACCGGGGAGCTGTTTTTT
NA	NA	TRBV14	TRBJ2-1	CASSQGITGYNEQFF	TGTGCCAGCAGCCAAGGAATTACGGGCTACAATGAGCAGTTCTTC
NA	NA	TRBV5-1	TRBJ1-1	CASSSWSRGTEAFF	TGCGCCAGCAGCTCCTGGAGCAGGGGCACTGAAGCTTTCTTT
NA	few	TRBV9	TRBJ2-3	CASSVAGAGADTQYF	TGTGCCAGCAGCGTAGCGGGGGCAGGTGCAGATACGCAGTATTTT
NA	few	TRBV7-9	TRBJ1-2	CASSLIREDGYTF	TGTGCCAGCAGCTTAATCAGGGAGGATGGCTACACCTTC
NA	few	TRBV7-9	TRBJ1-6	CASAGWGLESPLHF	TGTGCCAGCGCAGGCTGGGGATTAGAGTCACCCCTCCACTTT
NA	NA	TRBV19	TRBJ2-5	CASSSGREMDTQYF	TGTGCCAGTAGTTCTGGACGAGAAATGGATACCCAGTACTTC
NA	NA	TRBV6-1	TRBJ1-3	CASRPGQLSGNTIYF	TGTGCCAGCAGGCCCGGACAGCTCTCTGGAAACACCATATATTTT
NA	few	TRBV7-9	TRBJ2-7	CASSSLQGYEQYF	TGTGCCAGCAGCTCCCTACAGGGATACGAGCAGTACTTC
NA	NA	TRBV7-9	TRBJ2-1	CASSLAPNEQFF	TGTGCCAGCAGCTTAGCCCCCAATGAGCAGTTCTTC
TRBD1	few	TRBV6-2/TRBV6-3	TRBJ2-5	CASSYLDREGQTQYF	TGTGCCAGCAGTTACCTAGACAGGGAAGGACAGACCCAGTACTTC
NA	few	TRBV29-1	TRBJ2-7	CSVVAAYEQYF	TGCAGCGTTGTGGCAGCCTACGAGCAGTACTTC
NA	NA	TRBV12-3/TRBV12-4	TRBJ1-2	CASSFSMAGYGYTF	TGTGCCAGCAGTTTCAGCATGGCGGGCTATGGCTACACCTTC
TRBD2	NA	TRBV4-1	TRBJ2-1	CASTGAGGDEQFF	TGCGCCAGCACGGGAGCGGGAGGCGATGAGCAGTTCTTC
NA	once	TRBV7-9	TRBJ2-1	CASSLFVEQFF	TGTGCCAGCAGCTTATTCGTAGAGCAGTTCTTC
NA	many	TRBV13	TRBJ1-4	CASSWALGAGEKLFF	TGTGCCAGCAGCTGGGCGTTGGGGGCCGGGGAAAAACTGTTTTTT
NA	many	TRBV4-2	TRBJ1-5	CASSQEDGDQPQHF	TGTGCCAGCAGCCAAGAGGATGGGGATCAGCCCCAGCATTTT
NA	few	TRBV28	TRBJ2-1	CASSLHALQGARFVNEQFF	TGTGCCAGCAGCTTACACGCACTGCAGGGCGCCCGCTTCGTCAATGAGCAGTTCTTC
NA	NA	TRBV21-1	TRBJ2-5	CASSKGGQAGETQYF	TGTGCCAGCAGCAAAGGGGGGCAGGCCGGGGAGACCCAGTACTTC
TRBD1	few	TRBV7-9	TRBJ2-1	CAGQEVNEQFF	TGTGCCGGACAGGAAGTCAATGAGCAGTTCTTC
NA	few	TRBV4-1	TRBJ2-3	CASSPERADTQYF	TGCGCCAGCAGCCCGGAGCGGGCAGATACGCAGTATTTT
TRBD1	NA	TRBV7-9	TRBJ2-5	CASSPTGEFETQYF	TGTGCCAGCAGCCCTACAGGGGAATTCGAGACCCAGTACTTC
NA	NA	TRBV29-1	TRBJ2-5	CSWGGKETQYF	TGCAGCTGGGGCGGTAAAGAGACCCAGTACTTC
NA	NA	TRBV7-9	TRBJ2-3	CASSSRELVPQNTQYF	TGTGCCAGCAGCTCCAGGGAGCTAGTCCCCCAAAATACGCAGTATTTT
NA	NA	TRBV7-6	TRBJ2-1	CASSLLLADYSYNEQFF	TGTGCCAGCAGCTTACTATTAGCGGATTACTCCTACAATGAGCAGTTCTTC
NA	NA	TRBV5-1	TRBJ2-5	CASRPTGLERETQYF	TGCGCCAGCAGACCCACAGGACTTGAACGAGAGACCCAGTACTTC
NA	many	TRBV7-9	TRBJ2-1	CASSLGAFTDEQFF	TGTGCCAGCAGCTTAGGTGCATTCACCGATGAGCAGTTCTTC
TRBD1	many	TRBV7-9	TRBJ2-7	CASSPRTGYEQYF	TGTGCCAGCAGCCCACGGACAGGCTACGAGCAGTACTTC
NA	few	TRBV7-3	TRBJ2-1	CASSPIRGREQFF	TGTGCCAGCAGCCCAATCCGAGGTCGTGAGCAGTTCTTC
NA	NA	TRBV6-2/TRBV6-3	TRBJ2-1	CASSYGTLYNEQFF	TGTGCCAGCAGTTACGGGACCCTGTACAATGAGCAGTTCTTC
TRBD2	NA	TRBV29-1	TRBJ2-5	CSVDVTDGLAGGQETQYF	TGCAGCGTTGATGTGACAGATGGGCTAGCGGGGGGCCAAGAGACCCAGTACTTC
NA	few	TRBV15	TRBJ1-5	CATSRPPGNQPQHF	TGTGCCACCAGCAGACCCCCGGGGAATCAGCCCCAGCATTTT
TRBD2	NA	TRBV7-6	TRBJ2-7	CASSAGTSGSYEQYF	TGTGCCAGCAGCGCCGGGACTAGCGGCTCCTACGAGCAGTACTTC
NA	few	TRBV7-2	TRBJ2-7	CASSYPGAAGEQYF	TGTGCCAGCAGTTATCCGGGAGCCGCGGGCGAGCAGTACTTC
NA	NA	TRBV7-6	TRBJ2-7	CASSLDRAYEQYF	TGTGCCAGCAGCTTAGACAGGGCCTACGAGCAGTACTTC
TRBD2	NA	TRBV5-4	TRBJ2-5	CASSLKGLAGEETQYF	TGTGCCAGCAGCTTAAAGGGACTAGCGGGGGAAGAGACCCAGTACTTC
NA	few	TRBV9	TRBJ1-2	CASSADSSVNYGYTF	TGTGCCAGCAGCGCGGACAGCTCTGTTAACTATGGCTACACCTTC
NA	few	TRBV7-9	TRBJ2-5	CASSSTLETQYF	TGTGCCAGCAGCTCGACCCTGGAGACCCAGTACTTC
NA	NA	TRBV5-4	TRBJ2-1	CASSLWGASYNEQFF	TGTGCCAGCAGCTTGTGGGGAGCCTCCTACAATGAGCAGTTCTTC
NA	NA	TRBV19	TRBJ1-1	CASSWGFTEAFF	TGTGCCAGCTCTTGGGGGTTCACTGAAGCTTTCTTT
NA	NA	TRBV20-1	TRBJ1-5	CSARDMDSSNQPQHF	TGCAGTGCTAGAGATATGGACAGTAGCAATCAGCCCCAGCATTTT
TRBD1	NA	TRBV10-3	TRBJ2-2	CAISADRVSRELFF	TGTGCCATCAGCGCCGACAGGGTTAGCCGGGAGCTGTTTTTT
NA	NA	TRBV24-1	TRBJ1-1	CATSDLRPLNTEAFF	TGTGCCACCAGTGATCTTCGGCCCCTGAACACTGAAGCTTTCTTT
NA	few	TRBV7-9	TRBJ2-5	CASSADDSFLGTQYF	TGTGCCAGCAGCGCCGATGACAGTTTTTTAGGGACCCAGTACTTC